This TCR beta chain was profiled in a study of graft-versus-host responses after intestinal transplantation. Broader study findings: Circulating GvH clones peaking coincided with falling HvG clones soon after transplant.

The V gene lost 5 bases and the J gene lost 1 base, with 15 bases spanning the gap. Germline CDR1 is MNHEY and CDR2 is SMNVEV (reference sequence). The CDR3 has 15 amino acids. Repertoires were generated with immunoSEQ multiplex PCR, while TCRdb's copy carries only in-frame clones and drops some. The sample yields 90,000 to 130,000 clones, roughly 95% seen once. With respect to this clone: Its antigen is not known.

This TCR derives from a human donor who received an intestinal transplant. Source: unstimulated CD8+ T cells sorted from spleen or lymph node cells, taken before intestinal transplant. V and J are TRBV27 and TRBJ2-7; no clear D. The CDR3 DNA sequence: TGTGCCAGCAGTCCTACTGGCAGCCCTTCCTACGAGCAGTACTTC. This codes for CASSPTGSPSYEQYF.